The text below deals with one TCR beta chain. This sample is part of a study of blood T cell repertoires in COVID-19. On the study more broadly: Samples of COVID-19 (acute and convalescent) were obtained from the United States, Italy and Spain.

This CDR3 region has 16 residues. The V end was cut by 8 bases, the J end by 0 bases, with 18 bases between. Per germline, CDR1 MDHEN and CDR2 SYDVKM. Repertoires were generated with immunoSEQ multiplex PCR, while TCRdb's copy carries only in-frame clones and drops some. The table lists around 100,000 clones, about nine tenths of them singletons. V and J are TRBV28 and TRBJ2-3; unclear D gene. The receptor was isolated from a human donor with active COVID-19. The donor label of this sample is uncertain. The sample consisted of peripheral blood. The CDR3 sequence is CASHKWFGGSTDTQYF. Written as DNA, the CDR3 is TGTGCCAGCCATAAGTGGTTCGGCGGAAGCACAGATACGCAGTATTTT.